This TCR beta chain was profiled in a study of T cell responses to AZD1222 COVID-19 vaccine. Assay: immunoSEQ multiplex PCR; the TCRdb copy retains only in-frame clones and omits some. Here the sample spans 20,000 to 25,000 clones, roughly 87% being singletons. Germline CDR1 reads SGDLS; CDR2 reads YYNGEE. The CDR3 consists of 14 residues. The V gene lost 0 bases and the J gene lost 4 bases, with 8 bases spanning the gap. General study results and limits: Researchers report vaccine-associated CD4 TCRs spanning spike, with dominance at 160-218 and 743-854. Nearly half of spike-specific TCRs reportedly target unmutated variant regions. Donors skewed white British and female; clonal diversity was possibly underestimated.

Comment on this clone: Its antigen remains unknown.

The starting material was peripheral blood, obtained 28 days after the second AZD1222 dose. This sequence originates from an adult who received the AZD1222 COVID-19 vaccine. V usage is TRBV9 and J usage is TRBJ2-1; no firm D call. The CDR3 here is CASSVAGQYNEQFF. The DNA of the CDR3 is TGTGCCAGCAGCGTAGCTGGTCAGTACAATGAGCAGTTCTTC.